This T cell receptor (beta chain) emerged from a study of blood T cell repertoires in COVID-19. From germline, CDR1 is SGHRS and CDR2 YFSETQ. CDR3 length: 15 amino acids. With V trimmed by 1 base and J by 9 bases, 7 bases remained unmatched. The repertoire was sequenced with immunoSEQ multiplex PCR; TCRdb's copy has only in-frame clones and lacks some. In the table there are fewer than 130,000 clones, 65% to 90% of which are singletons. The clonotype originates from a woman aged 55-75 years with acute or convalescent COVID-19. The rearrangement uses TRBV5-1 and TRBJ2-1, with 10 bases fitting TRBD2. Sequencing input: peripheral blood. The CDR3: CASSLSLAGEGEQFF. CDR3 nucleotide sequence: TGCGCCAGCAGCTTGAGTCTAGCGGGGGAGGGTGAGCAGTTCTTC.